These 23 T cell receptor beta chains were all obtained from the same sample, sequenced in a study of post-analysis software for immune sequencing data. Whole-study findings and limits: When patients were compared with controls, about 5 TRBV segments were more frequent, TRBV5-6, TRBV5-1 and TRBV20-1 among them.

No antigen is known for these receptors. The library was made from cDNA and included unique molecular identifiers. TCRdb re-called the PCR reads through MiXCR, storing one row per CDR3 protein. The table includes about 210,000 distinct CDR3 sequences, approximately 29% detected once. Sample: blood. Receptors were obtained from a girl aged 2-17 years with multiple sclerosis.

Concerning this clonotype itself: This sequence may be a read error, since a much larger clone differs from it by one base. The chain couples TRBV5-1 to TRBJ2-5; maybe TRBD2 (6 bases). Germline CDR1 is SGHRS and CDR2 is YFSETQ. The CDR3 runs to 15 residues. V was clipped by 4 bases and J by 3 bases, with 16 bases between them. The CDR3 loop is CASSRRTGGEETQYF. The CDR3 nucleotides are TGCGCCAGCAGCCGGCGGACTGGCGGGGAAGAGACCCAGTACTTC.

This chain links TRBV24-1 with TRBJ2-1, with a possible D match to TRBD2 (6 bases). This CDR3 has 14 amino acids. The V and J ends lost 4 bases and 7 bases respectively, with 13 bases between them. Germline values: CDR1 KGHDR, CDR2 SFDVKD. The CDR3 is CATSEEVAGNEQFF. The CDR3 nucleotides are TGTGCCACCAGTGAGGAGGTCGCGGGAAATGAGCAGTTCTTC.

This clonotype appeared many times. The CDR3 coding sequence is TGTGCCAGCACCCCACGGGGGCCTTTCTACGAGCAGTACTTC. It codes for CASTPRGPFYEQYF. V usage is TRBV12-3 or TRBV12-4 and J usage is TRBJ2-7; D may be TRBD1 or TRBD2 (6 bases each). V shed 7 bases and J shed 3 bases, with 16 bases lying between them. The CDR3 is 14 amino acids.

This clonotype was seen many times. The chain carries TRBV29-1 and TRBJ2-3; TRBD2 might be the D (5 bases). The V gene lost 3 bases and the J gene lost 0 bases, with 7 bases spanning the gap. CDR1 SQVTM and CDR2 ANQGSEA come from the germline V gene. This CDR3 is 13 amino acids long. The CDR3 nucleotides are TGCAGCGTTGAGCAGCGGAGCACAGATACGCAGTATTTT. It specifies CSVEQRSTDTQYF.

This clonotype was found a few times. The genes are TRBV7-9 and TRBJ2-7; TRBD2 matches 10 bases. Germline lookup yields CDR1 SEHNR and CDR2 FQNEAQ (reference sequence). The CDR3 extends over 15 amino acids. Unmatched junction bases numbered 6, after V lost 5 bases and J lost 2 bases. CDR3 sequence: CASSATSGVPYEQYF. The CDR3 DNA sequence: TGTGCCAGCAGCGCTACTAGCGGGGTGCCCTACGAGCAGTACTTC. Drawing the rest from reference TRBV7-9 and TRBJ2-7, the complete variable domain is DTGVSQNPRHKITKRGQNVTFRCDPISEHNRLYWYRQTLGQGPEFLTYFQNEAQLEKSRLLSDRFSAERPKGSFSTLEIQRTEQGDSAMYLCASSATSGVPYEQYFGPGTRLTVT.

The V and J genes are TRBV5-1 and TRBJ2-2; possible D gene TRBD1, 6 bases. The CDR3 spans 15 residues. Germline V gene lookup returns CDR1 SGHRS and CDR2 YFSETQ. With 0 bases removed from V and 5 bases from J, the gap between germline ends came to 11 bases. The CDR3 DNA is TGCGCCAGCAGCTTGGAAGGGGGATATACCGGGGAGCTGTTTTTT. Its translation: CASSLEGGYTGELFF.

The rearrangement joins TRBV12-3 or TRBV12-4 to TRBJ1-2, with 7 nucleotides matching TRBD1. The CDR3 extends over 15 amino acids. Trimming cost V 6 bases and J 7 bases; bases outside gene matches: 14. The CDR3 loop reads CASSPIGGAIVGYTF. The DNA of the CDR3 is TGTGCCAGCAGCCCGATAGGGGGCGCGATCGTTGGCTACACCTTC.

There are a few counts of this clonotype. The J gene is TRBJ1-2, the V gene TRBV19; the D is unclear. V was cut by 3 bases and J by 8 bases, with 16 bases left in between. Germline V lookup: CDR1 LNHDA, CDR2 SQIVND (reference sequence). The CDR3 spans 14 residues. The CDR3 DNA sequence: TGTGCCAGTAGTATCTTGACCCCTATTGGGGGCTACACCTTC. Its protein product is CASSILTPIGGYTF.

The chain carries TRBV5-1 and TRBJ2-2; possible D gene TRBD2, 5 bases. Trimming pared 1 base from V and 2 bases from J, leaving 12 bases between. Looked up from germline, CDR1 is SGHRS and CDR2 is YFSETQ. This CDR3 is 16 amino acids long. CDR3 coding DNA: TGCGCCAGCAGCTTGTCGGCTCTAGCAAACACCGGGGAGCTGTTTTTT. Translation: CASSLSALANTGELFF.

A single count supports this clonotype. The genes are TRBV7-9 and TRBJ1-1, with TRBD1 as a possible D gene (6 bases). Germline CDR1 is SEHNR and CDR2 is FQNEAQ (reference sequence). This CDR3 is 13 amino acids long. V was clipped by 7 bases and J by 4 bases, with 13 bases between them. CDR3 DNA: TGTGCCAGCACCGTCACGACAGGCACTGAAGCTTTCTTT. It translates to CASTVTTGTEAFF. The full variable domain, rest sourced from reference TRBV7-9 and TRBJ1-1, is DTGVSQNPRHKITKRGQNVTFRCDPISEHNRLYWYRQTLGQGPEFLTYFQNEAQLEKSRLLSDRFSAERPKGSFSTLEIQRTEQGDSAMYLCASTVTTGTEAFFGQGTRLTVV.

This clonotype has a count of ten or more. The rearrangement joins TRBV15 to TRBJ2-1; the D is unclear. The CDR3 contains 14 residues. The germline V and J ends were trimmed by 4 bases and 1 base, with 8 bases remaining between them. Germline V lookup: CDR1 LNHNV, CDR2 YYDKDF (reference sequence). Here the CDR3 DNA reads TGTGCCACCAGCACAGATGGGTCCTACAATGAGCAGTTCTTC. Translation gives CATSTDGSYNEQFF. The full variable domain, with the rest looked up from reference TRBV15 and TRBJ2-1, is DAMVIQNPRYQVTQFGKPVTLSCSQTLNHNVMYWYQQKSSQAPKLLFHYYDKDFNNEADTPDNFQSRRPNTSFCFLDIRSPGLGDTAMYLCATSTDGSYNEQFFGPGTRLTVL.

In its sample, this clonotype was seen a few times. The gene calls are TRBV2 and TRBJ1-5; TRBD1 is a possible D gene (6 bases). From germline, CDR1 is SNHLY and CDR2 FYNNEI. This CDR3 comprises 14 residues. V lost 3 bases to trimming and J lost 6 bases, with 12 bases between them. CDR3 in amino acids: CASSDRGAGQPQHF. DNA for the CDR3: TGTGCCAGCAGTGATCGGGGGGCAGGTCAGCCCCAGCATTTT.

In its sample, this clonotype was seen many times. The rearrangement joins TRBV10-3 to TRBJ2-1, with a tentative D call TRBD1 (6 bases). The CDR3 is 12 residues long. Looked up from germline, CDR1 is ENHRY and CDR2 is SYGVKD. V lost 9 bases, J lost 7 bases, and 13 bases lay in between. CDR3: CAIASGDNEQFF. CDR3 bases: TGTGCCATAGCGTCAGGGGATAATGAGCAGTTCTTC.

Ten or more counts support this clonotype. The V gene is TRBV20-1, the J gene TRBJ2-3; D remains ambiguous. Trimming shortened V by 6 bases and J by 3 bases, and 16 bases separated the two germline ends. From germline, CDR1 is DFQATT and CDR2 SNEGSKA (reference sequence). This CDR3 comprises 14 residues. CDR3 nucleotides: TGCAGTGCCCGGTTTGTGTGGGTAACAGATACGCAGTATTTT. Translated: CSARFVWVTDTQYF.

For the CDR3, the DNA is TGTGCCAGCAGCTCTAGGGGTAACGTCTCACCCCTCCACTTT. Translated: CASSSRGNVSPLHF. The rearrangement joins TRBV11-2 to TRBJ1-6; D may be TRBD1 (5 bases). The CDR3 is made up of 14 amino acids. Trimming pared 4 bases from V and 10 bases from J, leaving 14 bases between. Germline CDR1 reads SGHAT; CDR2 reads FQNNGV.

This clonotype was observed at least ten times. The CDR3 region has the DNA TGTGCCATCAGTGAGTCACTAGCGTACGATACGCAGTATTTT. Translation: CAISESLAYDTQYF. J is TRBJ2-3 and V is TRBV10-3, with 7 positions matching TRBD2. The CDR3 length is 14 residues. The germline V gene encodes CDR1 ENHRY and CDR2 SYGVKD. J was trimmed by 6 bases and V by 0 bases; bases with no gene match: 3.

This clonotype was detected many times. The chain combines TRBV5-5 with TRBJ1-1; D gene uncertain. The V end was cut by 4 bases, the J end by 1 base, with 8 bases between. CDR1 SGHKS and CDR2 YYEKEE come from the germline V gene (reference sequence). The CDR3 is 13 residues long. The CDR3 DNA follows: TGTGCCAGCAGCGAAGGGTCGAACACTGAAGCTTTCTTT. It encodes CASSEGSNTEAFF.

This chain uses TRBV6-4 with TRBJ2-1; a weak D match, TRBD2 (7 bases). Trimming took off 4 bases at V and 1 base at J, with 11 bases between the two ends. This CDR3 spans 15 amino acids. From germline, CDR1 is MRHNA and CDR2 SNTAGT. CDR3 bases: TGTGCCAGCAGTGGGACAGCGGGATCCTACAATGAGCAGTTCTTC. It translates to CASSGTAGSYNEQFF.

This clonotype has a count of ten or more. This chain links TRBV10-3 with TRBJ1-1; TRBD1 is a possible D gene (5 bases). Trimming removed 0 bases at V and 7 bases at J, with 15 bases between. The germline V gene encodes CDR1 ENHRY and CDR2 SYGVKD. This CDR3 contains 15 residues. Here the CDR3 reads CAISESEARDGEAFF. The CDR3 region has the DNA TGTGCCATCAGTGAGTCAGAGGCCCGGGACGGTGAAGCTTTCTTT.

The rearrangement links TRBV6-6 to TRBJ1-2, with 7 bases aligning to TRBD1. The CDR3 has 12 amino acids. Germline V gives CDR1 MNHNY, CDR2 SVGAGI (reference sequence). With 8 bases clipped from V and 10 bases from J, the junction kept 10 bases outside the gene matches. CDR3 residues: CASLASGGVYTF. DNA for the CDR3: TGTGCCAGCCTAGCGTCAGGGGGAGTCTACACCTTC.

In its sample, this clonotype was seen many times. The rearrangement links TRBV12-3 or TRBV12-4 to TRBJ2-7; no reliable D call. This CDR3 comprises 12 residues. The V end lost 5 bases, the J end lost 4 bases, and 9 bases lay between the germline ends. CDR3 in amino acids: CASSPRWYEQYF. CDR3 bases: TGTGCCAGCAGTCCCCGATGGTACGAGCAGTACTTC.

Points on this clonotype: The junction departs from the called germline gene at one end, perhaps through a read error. V gene TRBV20-1 combines with J gene TRBJ2-7, with TRBD2 matching over 13 bases. The CDR3 loop spans 18 amino acids. Germline values: CDR1 DFQATT, CDR2 SNEGSKA (reference sequence). CDR3 DNA sequence: TGCAGTGCTAGAGATCCCCTGACTAGCGGGAGGAGCTCCTACGAGCGGTACTTC. Translation: CSARDPLTSGRSSYERYF.

The table lists this clonotype with a few counts. The chain employs TRBV27 and TRBJ2-2; TRBD2 aligns across 15 bases. V shed 7 bases, J shed 6 bases, and the junction held 6 bases outside the gene matches. CDR1 MNHEY and CDR2 SMNVEV come from the germline V gene (reference sequence). The CDR3 consists of 16 residues. The CDR3 region is CASTPRTSGRAGELFF. The CDR3, as DNA: TGTGCCAGCACCCCTCGGACTAGCGGGAGGGCCGGGGAGCTGTTTTTT.